This T cell receptor beta chain was sequenced in a study of OX40 agonist ivuxolimab in advanced cancers. This CDR3 region has 14 residues. Germline CDR1 and CDR2: SGDLS and YYNGEE. The V and J ends lost 0 bases and 9 bases respectively, with 13 bases between them. The protocol was immunoSEQ multiplex PCR, while the TCRdb copy is restricted to in-frame clones and leaves out a portion. This table holds tens of thousands of clones, roughly 92% found once. The sequencing used CD4+ or CD8+ T cells sorted from blood, collected in a trial of the OX40 agonist ivuxolimab. The chain employs TRBV9 and TRBJ2-1; unclear D gene. The clonotype was recovered from an adult with an advanced solid tumor such as melanoma, head and neck, liver or kidney cancer. The CDR3 region has the DNA TGTGCCAGCAGCGTAGCAGTAAGCCCCACTGAGCAGTTCTTC. This sequence encodes CASSVAVSPTEQFF.